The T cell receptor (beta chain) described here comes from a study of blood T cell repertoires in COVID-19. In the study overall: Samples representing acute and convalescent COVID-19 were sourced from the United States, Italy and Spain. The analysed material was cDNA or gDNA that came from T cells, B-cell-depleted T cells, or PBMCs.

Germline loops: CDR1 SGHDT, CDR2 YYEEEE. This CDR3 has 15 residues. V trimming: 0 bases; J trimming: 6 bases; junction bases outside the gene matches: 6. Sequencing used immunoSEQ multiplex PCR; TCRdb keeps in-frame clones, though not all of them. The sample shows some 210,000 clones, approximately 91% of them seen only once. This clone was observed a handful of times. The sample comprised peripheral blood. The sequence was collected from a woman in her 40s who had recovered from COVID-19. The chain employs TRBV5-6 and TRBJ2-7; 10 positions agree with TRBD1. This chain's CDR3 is CASSLGGQGFLEQYF. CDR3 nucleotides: TGTGCCAGCAGCTTGGGGGGACAGGGGTTTCTCGAGCAGTACTTC. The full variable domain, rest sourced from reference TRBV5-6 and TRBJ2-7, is DAGVTQSPTHLIKTRGQQVTLRCSPKSGHDTVSWYQQALGQGPQFIFQYYEEEERQRGNFPDRFSGHQFPNYSSELNVNALLLGDSALYLCASSLGGQGFLEQYFGPGTRLTVT.